This passage covers 11 T cell receptor beta chains from one sample sequenced in a study of blood T cell repertoires in COVID-19. Sequenced by immunoSEQ multiplex PCR; TCRdb stores in-frame clones only, minus some. The table records around 200,000 clones, roughly 87% of them present only once. The sequenced sample was peripheral blood. These receptors were obtained from a young woman who had recovered from COVID-19.

This clone was seen once. Other nucleotide sequences in the sample specify the same CDR3. The chain couples TRBV12-5 to TRBJ2-7, with 12 nucleotides matching TRBD2. Trimming cost V 1 base and J 7 bases; bases outside gene matches: 5. The CDR3 covers 15 residues. From germline, CDR1 is LGHNT and CDR2 FRNRAP. CDR3 protein: CASGLGLAGVGEQYF. The DNA of the CDR3 is TGTGCTAGTGGTTTGGGACTAGCGGGAGTCGGTGAGCAGTACTTC.

The genes are TRBV5-4 and TRBJ1-4, with D tentatively TRBD1 (6 bases). Germline values: CDR1 SGHNT, CDR2 YYREEE (reference sequence). The CDR3 is made up of 15 amino acids. Trimming removed 4 bases at V and 8 bases at J, with 18 bases between. In nucleotides, the CDR3 is TGTGCCAGCAGCAATAGACAGGCCCGAAGGGAAAAACTGTTTTTT. Residues: CASSNRQARREKLFF.

The chain joins TRBV30 to TRBJ2-5; D is unclear. This CDR3 is 16 amino acids long. The germline CDR1 and CDR2 sequences are GTSNPN and SVGIG (reference sequence). Trimming took 0 bases from V and 2 from J, leaving 16 bases between them. The CDR3 reads CAWSVSSWSRQETQYF. For the CDR3, the DNA is TGTGCCTGGAGTGTTTCTTCGTGGAGCAGACAAGAGACCCAGTACTTC. Variable domain in full (rest from reference TRBV30 and TRBJ2-5): SQTIHQWPATLVQPVGSPLSLECTVEGTSNPNLYWYRQAAGRGLQLLFYSVGIGQISSEVPQNLSASRPQDRQFILSSKKLLLSDSGFYLCAWSVSSWSRQETQYFGPGTRLLVL.

V is TRBV5-8 and J is TRBJ1-6; weak D call: TRBD1 (6 bases). This CDR3 is 13 amino acids long. Trimming left V 2 bases short and J 14 bases short, with 14 bases between. Germline CDR1 is SGHTS and CDR2 is YDEGEE. Here the CDR3 DNA reads TGTGCCAGCAGCTTCGACAGGCCTGGGTCCCTCCACTTT. Translation gives CASSFDRPGSLHF.

This chain links TRBV4-2 with TRBJ1-1, with D uncertain. The CDR3 loop spans 13 amino acids. Trimming pared 3 bases from V and 4 bases from J, leaving 9 bases between. Germline lookup yields CDR1 LGHNA and CDR2 YNFKEQ. The CDR3 DNA follows: TGTGCCAGCAGCCAGTCACTACTCACTGAAGCTTTCTTT. It specifies CASSQSLLTEAFF.

V gene TRBV30 combines with J gene TRBJ1-6; D call uncertain. There are 13 residues in the CDR3. Deletions cut 1 base from V and 7 bases from J, with 8 bases between. The germline V gene encodes CDR1 GTSNPN and CDR2 SVGIG (reference sequence). The CDR3 region is CAWSGQQNSPLHF. The DNA for the CDR3 is TGTGCCTGGAGTGGGCAACAGAATTCACCCCTCCACTTT.

J is TRBJ1-2 and V is TRBV27; 11 bases are a match to TRBD1. CDR3 length: 17 residues. The germline CDR1 and CDR2 sequences are MNHEY and SMNVEV (reference sequence). With V trimmed by 2 bases and J by 0 bases, 5 bases remained unmatched. In DNA form, the CDR3 reads TGTGCCAGCAGTTTAGGGACAGGGGGTATAGCTAACTATGGCTACACCTTC. It encodes CASSLGTGGIANYGYTF.

This chain joins TRBV5-5 and TRBJ1-1, with a tentative D call TRBD1 (6 bases). In germline, CDR1 is SGHKS, CDR2 YYEKEE (reference sequence). V gave up 2 bases and J gave up 5 bases, with 19 bases separating them. The CDR3 length is 16 residues. The CDR3 protein is CASSFYGAGEGTEAFF. CDR3 nucleotides: TGTGCCAGCAGCTTCTATGGAGCAGGGGAGGGAACTGAAGCTTTCTTT.

CDR3 loop: CASSRFGGAHTEAFF. The CDR3 DNA is TGTGCCAGCAGCCGCTTTGGGGGCGCGCACACTGAAGCTTTCTTT. V usage is TRBV3-1 (or the pseudogene TRBV3-2) and J usage is TRBJ1-1; perhaps TRBD1 as D (6 bases). CDR1 LGHDT and CDR2 YNNKEL come from the germline V gene (reference sequence). This CDR3 comprises 15 residues. The V end was cut by 4 bases, the J end by 3 bases, with 15 bases between.

The rearrangement uses TRBV5-6 and TRBJ2-5; no definite D call. Per germline, CDR1 SGHDT and CDR2 YYEEEE. V lost 2 bases, J lost 2 bases, and 7 bases lay in between. This CDR3 spans 13 amino acids. In DNA form, the CDR3 reads TGTGCCAGCAGCTTTGAGAGGCAAGAGACCCAGTACTTC. It yields the protein CASSFERQETQYF.

Worth noting for this clone: Germline is not matched at one junction end, which may reflect a read error. The chain is built from TRBV27 and TRBJ2-1; 13 nucleotides align to TRBD2. Per the germline V gene, CDR1 is MNHEY and CDR2 is SMNVEV (reference sequence). The CDR3 extends over 14 amino acids. Here the CDR3 DNA reads TGTGCCGGCAGCCACGGACTAGCGGGAGCCAAGCAGTTCTTC. It encodes CAGSHGLAGAKQFF.